These 20 T cell receptor beta chains share one sample of origin, sequenced in a study of blood T cell repertoires in COVID-19. The assay was immunoSEQ multiplex PCR, and TCRdb's table has in-frame clones only and misses some. The repertoire holds more than 95,000 clones, with approximately 74% as singletons. The sample comprised peripheral blood. Receptors originate from a man in his fifties or sixties with acute or convalescent COVID-19.

J is TRBJ1-5 and V is TRBV19, with D hard to call. Germline V gene data show CDR1 as LNHDA and CDR2 as SQIVND (reference sequence). The CDR3 consists of 13 residues. In DNA form, the CDR3 reads TGTGCGACGGGTCTTTATAGCAATCAGCCCCAGCATTTT. It codes for CATGLYSNQPQHF.

The rearrangement uses TRBV9 and TRBJ1-2, with D unclear. CDR1 is SGDLS and CDR2 is YYNGEE in the germline V gene. CDR3 length: 15 residues. V lost 1 base and J 8 bases, leaving 18 bases between the germline ends. The CDR3, as DNA: TGTGCCAGCAGCGTAAGTGACGGGATGGCGAGGGGCTACACCTTC. Its protein is CASSVSDGMARGYTF. Based on the CDR3 plus reference TRBV9 and TRBJ1-2, the full variable domain is DSGVTQTPKHLITATGQRVTLRCSPRSGDLSVYWYQQSLDQGLQFLIQYYNGEERAKGNILERFSAQQFPDLHSELNLSSLELGDSALYFCASSVSDGMARGYTFGSGTRLTVV.

This clone was seen a handful of times. The rearrangement links TRBV3-1 (or the pseudogene TRBV3-2) to TRBJ1-2, with unresolved D. V lost 4 bases to trimming and J lost 7 bases, with 10 bases between them. This CDR3 has 12 residues. Per germline, CDR1 LGHDT and CDR2 YNNKEL (reference sequence). As DNA, the CDR3 is TGTGCCAGCAGCCCTTCCGAGGGTGGCTACACCTTC. Translating it yields CASSPSEGGYTF.

This chain joins TRBV14 and TRBJ2-3; 7 bases match TRBD1. V trimming: 2 bases; J trimming: 5 bases; junction bases outside the gene matches: 7. The CDR3 totals 15 residues. The germline V gene encodes CDR1 SGHDN and CDR2 FVKESK. The CDR3 is CASSQNTGAGDTQYF. Here the CDR3 DNA reads TGTGCCAGCAGCCAAAATACAGGGGCTGGAGATACGCAGTATTTT.

The chain uses TRBV5-1 and TRBJ1-1, with 9 bases matching TRBD1. The germline gives CDR1 SGHRS, CDR2 YFSETQ. The junction had 3 bases not matched to a gene; V was cut back by 7 bases and J by 2 bases. CDR3 length equals 13 residues. The CDR3 coding sequence is TGCGCCAGCCAGGACAGGGGTAACACTGAAGCTTTCTTT. It is translated as CASQDRGNTEAFF.

Note on this clone: The same CDR3 is also encoded by other DNA sequences in this sample. This chain joins TRBV18 and TRBJ1-5; D unclear. Germline CDR1 reads KGHSH; CDR2 reads LQKENI. The V end lost 3 bases, the J end lost 5 bases, and 8 bases lay between the germline ends. The CDR3 length is 13 residues. Here the CDR3 DNA reads TGTGCCAGCTCACCTGGCGGAGATCAGCCCCAGCATTTT. Translation gives CASSPGGDQPQHF.

The chain uses TRBV9 and TRBJ1-2; 11 bases line up with TRBD1. The J segment lost 4 bases and the V segment lost 3 bases, leaving 8 bases of the junction unmatched. This CDR3 is built from 16 residues. Germline V gene sequence: CDR1 SGDLS, CDR2 YYNGEE. The CDR3 loop is CASSGGSGTGGYGYTF. The CDR3 bases are TGTGCCAGCAGCGGAGGGAGCGGGACAGGGGGCTATGGCTACACCTTC. The full variable domain, its missing parts supplied by reference TRBV9 and TRBJ1-2, is DSGVTQTPKHLITATGQRVTLRCSPRSGDLSVYWYQQSLDQGLQFLIQYYNGEERAKGNILERFSAQQFPDLHSELNLSSLELGDSALYFCASSGGSGTGGYGYTFGSGTRLTVV.

This rearrangement joins TRBV5-1 to TRBJ2-7, with D possibly matching TRBD2 (5 bases). Looked up from germline, CDR1 is SGHRS and CDR2 is YFSETQ. Trimming took 0 bases from V and 6 from J, leaving 10 bases between them. The CDR3 loop spans 13 amino acids. The CDR3 DNA sequence: TGCGCCAGCAGCTTGGGGGCCGGAGGCGAGCAGTACTTC. It specifies CASSLGAGGEQYF. Complete variable domain (other parts from reference TRBV5-1 and TRBJ2-7): KAGVTQTPRYLIKTRGQQVTLSCSPISGHRSVSWYQQTPGQGLQFLFEYFSETQRNKGNFPGRFSGRQFSNSRSEMNVSTLELGDSALYLCASSLGAGGEQYFGPGTRLTVT.

This chain links TRBV4-2 with TRBJ1-6; 11 bases are a match to TRBD1. The junction had 10 bases not matched to a gene; V was cut back by 3 bases and J by 6 bases. Germline loops: CDR1 LGHNA, CDR2 YNFKEQ. CDR3 size: 18 residues. The chain's CDR3 is CASSQLGTGGRGNSPLHF. Here the CDR3 DNA reads TGTGCCAGCAGCCAGTTAGGGACAGGGGGAAGGGGTAATTCACCCCTCCACTTT.

This clone was seen just once. Here the CDR3 DNA reads TGCGCCAGCAGCCCAGACCCCACTAGCGCCAAAGAGGAGACCCAGTACTTC. Residues: CASSPDPTSAKEETQYF. The J gene is TRBJ2-5, the V gene TRBV5-1; TRBD2 aligns across 7 bases. The J segment lost 5 bases and the V segment lost 4 bases, leaving 17 bases of the junction unmatched. There are 17 residues in the CDR3. Germline V gene sequence: CDR1 SGHRS, CDR2 YFSETQ.

The chain links TRBV6-5 to TRBJ1-6, with TRBD1 identical over 8 bases. After removal of 6 bases from V and 7 bases from J, the junction contained 5 bases not matched to a gene. The CDR3 covers 14 residues. Germline CDR1 and CDR2: MNHEY and SVGAGI. The DNA of the CDR3 is TGTGCCAGCAGCACCGGACAGGGAAATTCACCCCTCCACTTT. Its protein product is CASSTGQGNSPLHF.

CDR3 sequence reads: CASSAGNNEQFF. The CDR3 DNA reads TGTGCCAGCAGTGCGGGTAACAATGAGCAGTTCTTC. The gene calls are TRBV6-6 and TRBJ2-1; D is perhaps TRBD2 (5 bases). CDR3 size: 12 residues. CDR1 is MNHNY and CDR2 is SVGAGI in the germline V gene (reference sequence). V lost 5 bases to trimming and J lost 5 bases, with 7 bases between them.

At least ten counts were recorded for this clone. The chain joins TRBV24-1 to TRBJ2-5; 8 bases match TRBD2. The CDR3 sequence is 15 residues long. V lost 7 bases, J lost 2 bases, and 8 bases stayed unmatched. The germline gives CDR1 KGHDR, CDR2 SFDVKD. CDR3 nucleotides: TGTGCCACCAGCCCTCGGGGGGGAGGGCAAGAGACCCAGTACTTC. Protein product: CATSPRGGGQETQYF.

This clone appeared a single time. The chain links TRBV7-2 to TRBJ2-1; 10 bases agree with TRBD2. J lost 5 bases, V lost 6 bases, and 4 bases had no gene match. CDR1 and CDR2 from the germline V gene are SGHTA and FQGNSA. This CDR3 contains 14 residues. The CDR3 coding sequence is TGTGCCAGCAGACAGCGGGGGGGCAACAATGAGCAGTTCTTC. It specifies CASRQRGGNNEQFF.

This clone was recorded once. V and J are TRBV3-1 (or the pseudogene TRBV3-2) and TRBJ2-5, with TRBD2 as a possible D gene (6 bases). With 4 bases removed from V and 1 base from J, the gap between germline ends came to 10 bases. There are 14 residues in the CDR3. Germline-derived CDR1 and CDR2 are LGHDT and YNNKEL (reference sequence). The CDR3 reads CASSLGGFQETQYF. The DNA of the CDR3 is TGTGCCAGCAGCCTCGGGGGATTCCAAGAGACCCAGTACTTC.

This sequence joins TRBV24-1 and TRBJ1-5; TRBD1 matches at 7 bases. The length of the CDR3 is 16 residues. Germline CDR1 reads KGHDR; CDR2 reads SFDVKD. Trimming took 4 bases from V and 3 from J; bases not matched to a gene: 8. The CDR3 sequence: CATSDHTGQYNQPQHF. CDR3 nucleotide sequence: TGTGCCACCAGTGACCACACGGGACAGTACAATCAGCCCCAGCATTTT.

This clone was detected once. The V and J genes are TRBV18 and TRBJ1-3; D remains unclear. CDR1 and CDR2 from the germline V gene are KGHSH and LQKENI. CDR3 size: 13 residues. The germline V and J ends were trimmed by 2 bases and 4 bases, with 6 bases remaining between them. The CDR3 protein is CASSPSRGNTIYF. CDR3 in DNA: TGTGCCAGCTCACCATCTAGGGGAAACACCATATATTTT.

The gene calls are TRBV27 and TRBJ2-7; 7 nucleotides agree with TRBD2. Per germline, CDR1 MNHEY and CDR2 SMNVEV (reference sequence). V was clipped by 6 bases and J by 4 bases; unmatched bases: 3. CDR3 length: 12 residues. CDR3 DNA sequence: TGTGCCAGCAGGGGAGGGTTGTACGAGCAGTACTTC. Translation: CASRGGLYEQYF.

CDR3 sequence: CASSQASRATNEKLFF. The CDR3 nucleotides read TGCGCCAGCAGCCAAGCATCCAGGGCAACTAATGAAAAACTGTTTTTT. The gene calls are TRBV4-1 and TRBJ1-4; D perhaps matches TRBD1 (5 bases). CDR1 is MGHRA, CDR2 YSYEKL, per germline. V was clipped by 1 base and J by 0 bases, with 9 bases between them. This CDR3 region has 16 residues.

Only a few counts were recorded for this clone. The chain uses TRBV15 and TRBJ2-1; maybe TRBD2 (5 bases). The CDR3 covers 13 residues. Looked up from germline, CDR1 is LNHNV and CDR2 is YYDKDF (reference sequence). The V end was cut by 0 bases, the J end by 9 bases, with 9 bases between. The CDR3 is CATSRDPEGEQFF. The CDR3 DNA sequence: TGTGCCACCAGCAGAGATCCCGAGGGTGAGCAGTTCTTC.